This TCR beta chain was found in a study of T cell responses to AZD1222 COVID-19 vaccine. The wider study: Pooled samples include second doses given at about 4 or 12 weeks.

The germline V and J ends were trimmed by 5 bases and 0 bases, with 7 bases remaining between them. The CDR3 loop spans 14 amino acids. The V gene's germline CDR1 is LGHDT and CDR2 YNNKEL (reference sequence). Study-wide results and caveats: Spike-specific TCR breadth rose after two AZD1222 doses, and depth rose as well. The study reported that nearly half of spike-specific TCRs target unmutated variant regions.

Only in-frame clones appear in the TCRdb table, and some are missing; sequencing was by immunoSEQ multiplex PCR. The repertoire holds about 110,000 clones, with approximately 90% as singletons. Points on this clone: Antigen unknown.

The specimen comprised peripheral blood, sampled on day 0 of AZD1222 vaccination. This receptor was obtained from an adult in good health. The chain links TRBV3-1 (or the pseudogene TRBV3-2) to TRBJ1-4, with D uncertain. The CDR3 reads CASSDGATNEKLFF. The CDR3 coding sequence is TGTGCCAGCAGCGACGGTGCAACTAATGAAAAACTGTTTTTT.